This T cell receptor (beta chain) stems from a study of blood T cell repertoires in COVID-19. Overall study: Samples of COVID-19 (acute and convalescent) were obtained from the United States, Italy and Spain.

The CDR3 totals 11 residues. The V gene lost 10 bases and the J gene lost 3 bases, with 9 bases spanning the gap. Germline V gene sequence: CDR1 SNHLY, CDR2 FYNNEI. TCRdb's copy holds only in-frame clones and misses some; the assay was immunoSEQ multiplex PCR. The repertoire consists of 150,000 or so clones, with 75% to 85% occurring once and the leading ten covering around 5%. The specimen was peripheral blood. The rearrangement links TRBV2 to TRBJ2-5, with D maybe TRBD1 (6 bases). The sequence derives from a woman in her 70s with COVID-19, enrolled during active disease. This CDR3 is CAIGQKETQYF. CDR3 nucleotide sequence: TGTGCCATCGGACAGAAAGAGACCCAGTACTTC.